This T cell receptor beta chain was obtained from a study of vaccination effects on CD4 cells after COVID-19. Notes on the study in general: At late timepoints after vaccination, vaccine- and infection-induced clones shrank markedly.

Comment on this clone: The target antigen is unknown.

Only in-frame clones appear in the TCRdb table, and some are missing; sequencing was by immunoSEQ multiplex PCR. This table has 30,000 to 35,000 clones, 72% appearing once. Trimming cost V 8 bases and J 0 bases; bases outside gene matches: 3. Germline lookup yields CDR1 SGHAT and CDR2 FQNNGV. The CDR3 covers 14 residues. CD4+ T cells specific for antigen were expanded with viral peptide pools by the ViraFEST assay before sequencing. A 10-day culture period preceded the isolation of CD4+ T cells. It was between March and December 2020 that the person had a SARS-CoV-2 infection confirmed by PCR. Half-medium changes using IL-2 medium occurred on days 3 and 7.

The V call is TRBV11-2, the J call TRBJ2-4; TRBD1 agrees at 8 bases. Material: CD4+ T cells from PBMCs cultured with a peptide pool, obtained before COVID-19 vaccination. The TCR was taken from a human donor who had a prior SARS-CoV-2 infection. The CDR3 nucleotides read TGTGCCAGCGGGACAGGCATAGCCAAAAACATTCAGTACTTC. It yields the protein CASGTGIAKNIQYF.